The clone carrying this T cell receptor (beta chain) was counted only a few times. The CDR3 length is 16 residues. Germline V gene data show CDR1 as SNHLY and CDR2 as FYNNEI. V gave up 5 bases and J gave up 3 bases, with 17 bases separating them. These data come from a study of T-cell memory formation after mild COVID-19. TCRdb re-derived calls from the 5' RACE reads in MiXCR, one entry per CDR3 protein. The sample contains 250,000 to 400,000 distinct CDR3 sequences, roughly an eighth of which appear only once. The receptor was derived from a man aged 18 to 29 who had mild COVID-19 (a few samples of this study predate the infection). Cell type and time point are not known. The chain combines TRBV2 with TRBJ1-3, with D maybe TRBD1 (5 bases). The sequenced material came from PBMCs or a T cell subset sorted from them (not recorded which). CDR3 sequence reads: CASSLPVGAGGNTIYF. DNA of the CDR3: TGTGCCAGCAGTCTCCCCGTCGGGGCCGGTGGAAACACCATATATTTT.